The 30 T cell receptor beta chains below all came from one sample that was sequenced in a study of cytomegalovirus exposure and HLA in healthy donors. PCR amplification relied on 60 Vbeta primers (plus 13 Jbeta primers). Generated by immunoSEQ multiplex PCR, the TCRdb table keeps only in-frame clones and is missing some. The repertoire includes more than 95,000 clones, under 85% of them detected once, and around 2.1% sits in the top ten. Sequenced material: PBMCs. Receptors originate from a man aged 25-40 years in good health and CMV-seronegative.

The chain joins TRBV6-5 to TRBJ2-5; 8 nucleotides line up with TRBD2. The J segment lost 4 bases and the V segment lost 7 bases, leaving 11 bases of the junction unmatched. CDR1 is MNHEY, CDR2 SVGAGI, per germline. The CDR3 has 15 amino acids. The CDR3 nucleotides are TGTGCCAGCACCGGGAACAACCTAGCGGGAGAGACCCAGTACTTC. Translating it yields CASTGNNLAGETQYF.

The rearrangement uses TRBV6-5 and TRBJ2-3; D is undetermined. This CDR3 is built from 13 residues. V gave up 0 bases and J gave up 7 bases, with 8 bases separating them. Germline-derived CDR1 and CDR2 are MNHEY and SVGAGI. The CDR3 reads CASSYSYSNTQYF. DNA of the CDR3: TGTGCCAGCAGTTACTCCTATTCAAATACGCAGTATTTT.

This clone showed up just once. V gene TRBV7-9 combines with J gene TRBJ1-2, with D uncertain. Germline V CDR1 and CDR2: SEHNR, FQNEAQ (reference sequence). The CDR3 is 11 amino acids. V was cut by 4 bases and J by 7 bases, with 7 bases left in between. This CDR3 reads CASSYRGGYTF. In DNA form, the CDR3 reads TGTGCCAGCAGCTATAGAGGTGGCTACACCTTC.

The genes are TRBV11-2 and TRBJ2-5, with TRBD1 as a possible D gene (7 bases). V was cut by 7 bases and J by 5 bases, with 17 bases left in between. CDR1 is SGHAT, CDR2 FQNNGV, per germline. This CDR3 spans 14 amino acids. CDR3 amino acids: CASTLNSGGETQYF. CDR3 coding DNA: TGTGCCAGCACGCTCAACTCAGGGGGGGAGACCCAGTACTTC.

This sequence joins TRBV27 and TRBJ1-4; the D gene is possibly TRBD1 (5 bases). The CDR3 has 21 residues. CDR1 is MNHEY, CDR2 SMNVEV, per germline (reference sequence). V dropped 4 bases and J dropped 0 bases, with 27 bases sitting between them. The CDR3, as DNA: TGTGCCAGCAGTTCCACGTTACGCTGGGGGGACGGGAGGGCAACTAATGAAAAACTGTTTTTT. It is translated as CASSSTLRWGDGRATNEKLFF.

V is TRBV7-7 and J is TRBJ2-1; 9 nucleotides line up with TRBD1. CDR3 size: 16 residues. Germline CDR1 is SSHAT and CDR2 is FNYEAQ (reference sequence). J was trimmed by 6 bases and V by 1 base; bases with no gene match: 7. CDR3 loop: CASSLVGTGSINEQFF. Here the CDR3 DNA reads TGTGCCAGCAGCTTAGTAGGGACAGGGAGCATCAATGAGCAGTTCTTC.

This chain uses TRBV5-1 with TRBJ1-1; weak D call: TRBD1 (5 bases). Germline-derived CDR1 and CDR2 are SGHRS and YFSETQ. This CDR3 spans 15 amino acids. Trimming shortened V by 1 base and J by 1 base, and 11 bases separated the two germline ends. This CDR3 is CASSLLQGRNTEAFF. CDR3 nucleotides: TGCGCCAGCAGCTTGCTGCAGGGCCGGAACACTGAAGCTTTCTTT.

This chain connects TRBV5-6 to TRBJ1-1; the D is unclear. V lost 2 bases, J lost 1 base, and 6 bases lay in between. Germline V gene sequence: CDR1 SGHDT, CDR2 YYEEEE. CDR3 size: 13 residues. CDR3 nucleotides: TGTGCCAGCAGCTTTTACGGGAACACTGAAGCTTTCTTT. Its translation is CASSFYGNTEAFF.

The chain uses TRBV7-9 and TRBJ2-1; TRBD1 matches 9 bases. V lost 5 bases to trimming and J lost 8 bases; unmatched junction nucleotides: 19. Per germline, CDR1 SEHNR and CDR2 FQNEAQ (reference sequence). CDR3 length: 18 amino acids. This CDR3 is CASSPGQGPVTSRDEQFF. The CDR3 DNA is TGTGCCAGCAGCCCGGGACAGGGCCCTGTCACGAGTAGGGATGAGCAGTTCTTC. The whole variable domain, remainder taken from reference TRBV7-9 and TRBJ2-1, is DTGVSQNPRHKITKRGQNVTFRCDPISEHNRLYWYRQTLGQGPEFLTYFQNEAQLEKSRLLSDRFSAERPKGSFSTLEIQRTEQGDSAMYLCASSPGQGPVTSRDEQFFGPGTRLTVL.

The chain employs TRBV19 and TRBJ2-7; TRBD1 matches at 7 bases. The CDR3 runs 14 residues. The V gene end was trimmed by 7 bases and the J gene end by 2 bases; junction bases not matched to a gene: 8. The V gene's germline CDR1 is LNHDA and CDR2 SQIVND (reference sequence). The CDR3 reads CASNSGGLPYEQYF. The CDR3 DNA sequence: TGTGCCAGTAACTCAGGGGGTCTCCCCTACGAGCAGTACTTC.

The chain joins TRBV4-2 to TRBJ2-5, with D perhaps TRBD1 (5 bases). With 0 bases removed from V and 3 bases from J, the gap between germline ends came to 8 bases. Germline V gives CDR1 LGHNA, CDR2 YNFKEQ. The CDR3 loop spans 14 amino acids. For the CDR3, the DNA is TGTGCCAGCAGCCAAGAAGACAGAAAAGAGACCCAGTACTTC. It specifies CASSQEDRKETQYF.

The V and J genes are TRBV2 and TRBJ2-2, with a possible D match to TRBD2 (6 bases). CDR1 and CDR2 from the germline V gene are SNHLY and FYNNEI. The CDR3 runs 14 residues. V was pared by 8 bases and J by 0 bases, with 10 bases between. The CDR3 DNA is TGTGCCAGCGGTAGCGGAGCGAACACCGGGGAGCTGTTTTTT. The encoded protein is CASGSGANTGELFF. The full variable domain, completed using reference TRBV2 and TRBJ2-2, is EPEVTQTPSHQVTQMGQEVILRCVPISNHLYFYWYRQILGQKVEFLVSFYNNEISEKSEIFDDQFSVERPDGSNFTLKIRSTKLEDSAMYFCASGSGANTGELFFGEGSRLTVL.

The rearrangement uses TRBV7-8 and TRBJ1-2; 8 bases map to TRBD1. Per germline, CDR1 SGHVS and CDR2 FQNEAQ. The V and J ends lost 3 bases and 8 bases, in that order; junction bases with no gene match: 8. The CDR3 runs 14 residues. As DNA, the CDR3 is TGTGCCAGCAGCTTGACAGCAGGGGGCTTCGGCTACACCTTC. This gives the protein CASSLTAGGFGYTF.

The chain combines TRBV4-1 with TRBJ1-3; the D is unclear. V shed 4 bases and J shed 8 bases, with 9 bases lying between them. The CDR3 has 12 residues. Germline lookup yields CDR1 MGHRA and CDR2 YSYEKL. As DNA, the CDR3 is TGCGCCAGCAGCCTACCTCAGGACACCATATATTTT. This gives the protein CASSLPQDTIYF.

The chain has TRBV7-9 and TRBJ2-5; no definite D call. The V end lost 4 bases, the J end lost 5 bases, and 11 bases lay between the germline ends. The CDR3 runs to 13 residues. CDR1 is SEHNR, CDR2 FQNEAQ, per germline (reference sequence). In nucleotides, the CDR3 is TGTGCCAGCAGCTCCCCTCTGCGGGAGACCCAGTACTTC. Encoded protein: CASSSPLRETQYF.

The chain combines TRBV9 with TRBJ2-5, with 9 bases identical to TRBD2. The CDR3 is 16 amino acids. Trimming cost V 4 bases and J 4 bases; bases outside gene matches: 11. The V gene's germline CDR1 is SGDLS and CDR2 YYNGEE. The chain's CDR3 is CASSLGGLAQGETQYF. In DNA, the CDR3 is TGTGCCAGCAGCCTTGGGGGACTAGCCCAGGGAGAGACCCAGTACTTC.

The chain joins TRBV5-1 to TRBJ1-2, with D hard to call. Germline values: CDR1 SGHRS, CDR2 YFSETQ. This CDR3 has 15 amino acids. Trimming stripped 0 bases from V and 0 bases from J, with 9 bases between. This chain's CDR3 is CASSLGLLANYGYTF. DNA of the CDR3: TGCGCCAGCAGCTTGGGACTGCTAGCTAACTATGGCTACACCTTC.

The rearrangement links TRBV9 to TRBJ2-3, with TRBD1 as a possible D gene (5 bases). The CDR3 runs 15 residues. V was trimmed by 0 bases and J by 2 bases, leaving 10 bases between them. From germline, CDR1 is SGDLS and CDR2 YYNGEE. The CDR3 DNA reads as TGTGCCAGCAGCGTAGGCGGCAGGGACACAGATACGCAGTATTTT. Protein: CASSVGGRDTDTQYF.

Only a few counts were recorded for this clone. The rearrangement links TRBV6-5 to TRBJ1-5; no clear D. This CDR3 is 14 amino acids long. The germline CDR1 and CDR2 sequences are MNHEY and SVGAGI. The ends were cut back, 5 bases at V and 3 bases at J, with 11 bases in the middle. The CDR3 sequence is CASSPFGPNQPQHF. CDR3 nucleotides: TGTGCCAGCAGTCCTTTCGGTCCCAATCAGCCCCAGCATTTT.

In regard to this clone: Other nucleotide sequences from this sample produce the same CDR3. The chain joins TRBV5-6 to TRBJ1-3; D may be TRBD1 (5 bases). CDR1 and CDR2 from the germline V gene are SGHDT and YYEEEE. V was clipped by 2 bases and J by 2 bases, with 8 bases between them. The CDR3 is made up of 14 amino acids. CDR3 DNA sequence: TGTGCCAGCAGCTTAGGGGCAGCTGGAAACACCATATATTTT. It translates to CASSLGAAGNTIYF.

The table lists this clone with a few counts. The rearrangement joins TRBV6-5 to TRBJ1-3; 8 positions agree with TRBD1. V dropped 9 bases and J dropped 4; count of bases not matched to a gene: 8. The CDR3 is made up of 14 amino acids. From germline, CDR1 is MNHEY and CDR2 SVGAGI. The CDR3 region is CASFTGGPGNTIYF. The CDR3 coding sequence is TGTGCCAGTTTCACAGGGGGACCGGGAAACACCATATATTTT.

The V gene is TRBV7-8, the J gene TRBJ2-1, with TRBD2 matching 12 bases. CDR3 size: 17 residues. From germline, CDR1 is SGHVS and CDR2 FQNEAQ. Unmatched junction bases numbered 8, after V lost 4 bases and J lost 4 bases. The CDR3 DNA is TGTGCCAGCAGCTCACTAGCGGGGGGTTTCTCTTACAATGAGCAGTTCTTC. Translation: CASSSLAGGFSYNEQFF.

This sequence joins TRBV7-3 and TRBJ2-1, with a possible D match to TRBD2 (5 bases). The CDR3 consists of 14 residues. Germline assignment: CDR1 SGHTA and CDR2 FQGTGA. V lost 2 bases, J lost 8 bases, and 13 bases lay in between. The CDR3 is CASSLELESDEQFF. The DNA for the CDR3 is TGTGCCAGCAGCTTAGAACTAGAGTCGGATGAGCAGTTCTTC.

This chain connects TRBV5-4 to TRBJ1-2; possible D gene TRBD1, 5 bases. Deletions cut 3 bases from V and 3 bases from J, with 12 bases between. In germline, CDR1 is SGHNT, CDR2 YYREEE (reference sequence). This CDR3 region has 14 residues. CDR3 loop: CASSSDQGYYGYTF. The CDR3 DNA reads TGTGCCAGCAGCTCGGACCAGGGATACTATGGCTACACCTTC.

The chain uses TRBV5-1 and TRBJ1-2, with a possible D match to TRBD1 (5 bases). Trimming shortened V by 2 bases and J by 6 bases, and 11 bases separated the two germline ends. Germline V CDR1 and CDR2: SGHRS, YFSETQ. This CDR3 contains 13 residues. The CDR3 region is CASSLAGLDGYTF. CDR3 bases: TGCGCCAGCAGCTTAGCAGGGTTGGATGGCTACACCTTC.

This clone was seen once. V gene TRBV27 combines with J gene TRBJ2-1; 10 nucleotides match TRBD2. The CDR3 spans 15 residues. CDR1 is MNHEY, CDR2 SMNVEV, per germline (reference sequence). V shed 8 bases, J shed 2 bases, and the junction held 6 bases outside the gene matches. The CDR3 DNA reads as TGTGCCAGCCACCCTAGCGGGAGACCCTACAATGAGCAGTTCTTC. It codes for CASHPSGRPYNEQFF.

This sequence joins TRBV7-9 and TRBJ2-5, with D perhaps TRBD1 (6 bases). Trimming cost V 5 bases and J 5 bases, with 15 bases left between them. Germline assignment: CDR1 SEHNR and CDR2 FQNEAQ (reference sequence). CDR3 length: 14 amino acids. Here the CDR3 reads CASSPTGLQETQYF. CDR3 nucleotides: TGTGCCAGCAGCCCTACAGGGCTCCAGGAGACCCAGTACTTC. The full variable domain, in which reference TRBV7-9 and TRBJ2-5 provide the parts outside the CDR3, is DTGVSQNPRHKITKRGQNVTFRCDPISEHNRLYWYRQTLGQGPEFLTYFQNEAQLEKSRLLSDRFSAERPKGSFSTLEIQRTEQGDSAMYLCASSPTGLQETQYFGPGTRLLVL.

The chain is built from TRBV11-2 and TRBJ2-5; the D gene is possibly TRBD2 (7 bases). The CDR3 has 17 amino acids. Trimming stripped 1 base from V and 1 base from J, with 16 bases between. The germline CDR1 and CDR2 sequences are SGHAT and FQNNGV. The CDR3 reads CASSLGIGGLLQETQYF. In DNA, the CDR3 is TGTGCCAGCAGCTTAGGGATAGGGGGACTACTCCAAGAGACCCAGTACTTC.

Only one count was recorded for this clone. The V and J genes are TRBV29-1 and TRBJ1-1, with D tentatively TRBD1 (6 bases). This CDR3 is built from 14 residues. CDR1 is SQVTM, CDR2 ANQGSEA, per germline. Between the trimmed V and J ends, which lost 6 bases and 1 base, there was a span of 15 bases. The CDR3 is CSVLVGAPNTEAFF. DNA for the CDR3: TGCAGCGTGTTGGTGGGGGCCCCGAACACTGAAGCTTTCTTT.

This clone was picked up many times. CDR3: CSGTDRGYEQYF. In DNA form, the CDR3 reads TGCAGCGGAACTGACAGGGGATACGAGCAGTACTTC. J is TRBJ2-7 and V is TRBV29-1; 8 bases fit TRBD1. The V and J ends lost 7 bases and 4 bases, in that order; junction bases with no gene match: 6. Germline V gives CDR1 SQVTM, CDR2 ANQGSEA. This CDR3 is 12 amino acids long.